One and the same sample provided the 30 T cell receptor beta chains below, sequenced in a study of Ad26.COV2.S vaccination and SARS-CoV-2 variants. Stated treatment: around 19 received Ad26.COV2.S at low or high dose, single or two shots; roughly five received placebo; per-sample allocation not given. Sampling took place 63 days after the first vaccine or placebo injection. The table came from immunoSEQ multiplex PCR; TCRdb's copy has only in-frame clones and leaves some out. The data hold about 350,000 clones, with approximately 85% observed a single time. Sequenced material: peripheral blood, taken in a trial of Ad26.COV2.S vaccine versus placebo. These receptors all stem from a person between 18 and 59 years old who received the Ad26.COV2.S COVID-19 vaccine or a placebo.

This rearrangement joins TRBV6-1 to TRBJ2-6; unclear D gene. Germline V gene data show CDR1 as MNHNS and CDR2 as SASEGT. With 2 bases removed from V and 0 bases from J, the gap between germline ends came to 8 bases. This CDR3 is 16 amino acids long. The CDR3 region has the DNA TGTGCCAGCAGTGAAATTAGGGTCTCTGGGGCCAACGTCCTGACTTTC. It codes for CASSEIRVSGANVLTF.

This chain links TRBV18 with TRBJ2-1, with unresolved D. The V gene lost 0 bases and the J gene lost 4 bases, with 10 bases spanning the gap. The germline V gene encodes CDR1 KGHSH and CDR2 LQKENI. The CDR3 covers 15 residues. For the CDR3, the DNA is TGTGCCAGCTCACCACCGGGCAGCAGATACAATGAGCAGTTCTTC. The encoded protein is CASSPPGSRYNEQFF. Looking up the rest from reference TRBV18 and TRBJ2-1 gives the full variable domain: NAGVMQNPRHLVRRRGQEARLRCSPMKGHSHVYWYRQLPEEGLKFMVYLQKENIIDESGMPKERFSAEFPKEGPSILRIQQVVRGDSAAYFCASSPPGSRYNEQFFGPGTRLTVL.

The chain links TRBV11-2 to TRBJ2-4; 8 bases line up with TRBD1. The J segment lost 7 bases and the V segment lost 4 bases, leaving 3 bases of the junction unmatched. The CDR3 runs 13 residues. Germline V CDR1 and CDR2: SGHAT, FQNNGV. Here the CDR3 DNA reads TGTGCCAGCAGCTCGGGACAGGACAACATTCAGTACTTC. It specifies CASSSGQDNIQYF. The full variable domain, rest sourced from reference TRBV11-2 and TRBJ2-4, is EAGVAQSPRYKIIEKRQSVAFWCNPISGHATLYWYQQILGQGPKLLIQFQNNGVVDDSQLPKDRFSAERLKGVDSTLKIQPAKLEDSAVYLCASSSGQDNIQYFGAGTRLSVL.

This chain connects TRBV6-5 to TRBJ2-5, with D perhaps matching TRBD2 (5 bases). Germline V gene lookup returns CDR1 MNHEY and CDR2 SVGAGI. This CDR3 has 15 residues. V lost 0 bases and J lost 0, with 8 bases in between. This chain's CDR3 is CASSYSLANQETQYF. Written as DNA, the CDR3 is TGTGCCAGCAGTTACTCTCTAGCCAACCAAGAGACCCAGTACTTC.

A few counts support this clone. This chain links TRBV28 with TRBJ1-2; the D is unclear. CDR1 MDHEN and CDR2 SYDVKM come from the germline V gene. The V end was cut by 1 base, the J end by 6 bases, with 6 bases between. This CDR3 comprises 12 residues. The CDR3: CASSLSLNGYTF. CDR3 coding DNA: TGTGCCAGCAGTTTATCCCTTAATGGCTACACCTTC.

The chain couples TRBV30 to TRBJ1-3; no clear D. The CDR3 length is 15 residues. Trimming removed 3 bases from V and 2 bases from J, with 14 bases in between. CDR1 and CDR2 from the germline V gene are GTSNPN and SVGIG (reference sequence). The CDR3 spells CAWSSPWAAGNTIYF. The CDR3 DNA sequence: TGTGCCTGGAGCTCACCGTGGGCAGCTGGAAACACCATATATTTT.

This clone has only one observation. This same CDR3 is encoded by further DNA sequences in the sample. CDR3 DNA: TGTGCCAGTAGTAGGGGACAGGGCCTGTATGGCTACACCTTC. It specifies CASSRGQGLYGYTF. The chain couples TRBV19 to TRBJ1-2, with TRBD1 identical over 9 bases. V lost 4 bases to trimming and J lost 5 bases; unmatched junction nucleotides: 5. The CDR3 runs 14 residues. Germline V gene lookup returns CDR1 LNHDA and CDR2 SQIVND (reference sequence).

Here the CDR3 reads CASRTPGRRGEQYF. Here the CDR3 DNA reads TGTGCCAGCAGAACACCGGGACGGCGGGGCGAGCAGTACTTC. The genes are TRBV6-5 and TRBJ2-7; perhaps TRBD2 as D (6 bases). Between the trimmed V and J ends, which lost 6 bases and 6 bases, there was a span of 18 bases. In germline, CDR1 is MNHEY, CDR2 SVGAGI. The CDR3 is 14 amino acids.

The CDR3 nucleotides are TGTGCCAGCAGCTTGGTACAGGGCGGTGCTGAAGCTTTCTTT. It codes for CASSLVQGGAEAFF. The chain employs TRBV11-2 and TRBJ1-1; D perhaps matches TRBD1 (6 bases). Trimming took 3 bases from V and 6 from J, leaving 14 bases between them. CDR1 SGHAT and CDR2 FQNNGV come from the germline V gene. This CDR3 is 14 amino acids long.

This chain uses TRBV19 with TRBJ2-5; TRBD2 might be the D (7 bases). This CDR3 is 18 amino acids long. The V gene lost 4 bases and the J gene lost 5 bases, with 26 bases spanning the gap. Germline V gene sequence: CDR1 LNHDA, CDR2 SQIVND (reference sequence). The CDR3 coding sequence is TGTGCCAGTAGTAAACATTTTGGCGGGGGCAGTTTTTCGGAGACCCAGTACTTC. This translates into CASSKHFGGGSFSETQYF. Combining the CDR3 with reference TRBV19 and TRBJ2-5 gives the whole variable domain DGGITQSPKYLFRKEGQNVTLSCEQNLNHDAMYWYRQDPGQGLRLIYYSQIVNDFQKGDIAEGYSVSREKKESFPLTVTSAQKNPTAFYLCASSKHFGGGSFSETQYFGPGTRLLVL.

The rearrangement joins TRBV9 to TRBJ2-3; 9 bases line up with TRBD1. Germline V gene lookup returns CDR1 SGDLS and CDR2 YYNGEE. With V trimmed by 3 bases and J by 7 bases, 9 bases remained unmatched. The CDR3 length is 15 residues. CDR3 DNA sequence: TGTGCCAGCAGCGGCCGGGACAGGGTTTGGAATACGCAGTATTTT. Translating gives CASSGRDRVWNTQYF. Combining the CDR3 with reference TRBV9 and TRBJ2-3 gives the whole variable domain DSGVTQTPKHLITATGQRVTLRCSPRSGDLSVYWYQQSLDQGLQFLIQYYNGEERAKGNILERFSAQQFPDLHSELNLSSLELGDSALYFCASSGRDRVWNTQYFGPGTRLTVL.

The chain joins TRBV27 to TRBJ2-3; unclear D gene. The CDR3 consists of 15 residues. V lost 5 bases, J lost 3 bases, and 15 bases lay in between. The germline CDR1 and CDR2 sequences are MNHEY and SMNVEV (reference sequence). In DNA form, the CDR3 reads TGTGCCAGCAGTCATCGCGGCCATTGGACAGATACGCAGTATTTT. Translation gives CASSHRGHWTDTQYF.

The chain combines TRBV7-9 with TRBJ2-5; D is unresolved. V gave up 5 bases and J gave up 2 bases, with 15 bases separating them. This CDR3 has 15 amino acids. Germline V gene lookup returns CDR1 SEHNR and CDR2 FQNEAQ (reference sequence). The chain's CDR3 is CASSPGRTGQETQYF. The CDR3 nucleotides read TGTGCCAGCAGCCCCGGCCGAACGGGTCAAGAGACCCAGTACTTC.

In this sample, this clone turned up a few times. The CDR3 is CASSYGGNNSPLHF. The CDR3 DNA reads as TGTGCCAGCAGTTACGGGGGGAATAATTCACCCCTCCACTTT. The chain carries TRBV6-2 or TRBV6-3 and TRBJ1-6; TRBD1 might be the D (5 bases). CDR1 is MNHEY, CDR2 SVGEGT, per germline. V lost 2 bases, J lost 5 bases, and 7 bases lay in between. The CDR3 has 14 amino acids.

The CDR3 spells CASSEPAFSYEQYF. CDR3 DNA sequence: TGTGCCAGCAGTGAGCCAGCCTTCTCCTACGAGCAGTACTTC. The rearrangement uses TRBV2 and TRBJ2-7, with D unresolved. Per germline, CDR1 SNHLY and CDR2 FYNNEI. The CDR3 is 14 residues long. V lost 3 bases and J lost 0, with 9 bases in between.

The J gene is TRBJ2-7, the V gene TRBV5-5; TRBD2 is a possible D gene (6 bases). From germline, CDR1 is SGHKS and CDR2 YYEKEE (reference sequence). CDR3 length: 16 amino acids. The V end was cut by 0 bases, the J end by 0 bases, with 13 bases between. The chain's CDR3 is CASSLVGGGDSYEQYF. In DNA, the CDR3 is TGTGCCAGCAGCTTGGTGGGTGGAGGGGACTCCTACGAGCAGTACTTC. Complete variable domain (other parts from reference TRBV5-5 and TRBJ2-7): DAGVTQSPTHLIKTRGQQVTLRCSPISGHKSVSWYQQVLGQGPQFIFQYYEKEERGRGNFPDRFSARQFPNYSSELNVNALLLGDSALYLCASSLVGGGDSYEQYFGPGTRLTVT.

CDR3 amino acids: CATSESGSENEQFF. The DNA for the CDR3 is TGTGCCACCAGTGAAAGTGGATCGGAGAATGAGCAGTTCTTC. This chain connects TRBV24-1 to TRBJ2-1, with unresolved D. The CDR3 runs to 14 residues. The V end lost 4 bases, the J end lost 7 bases, and 13 bases lay between the germline ends. Germline V gives CDR1 KGHDR, CDR2 SFDVKD.

CDR3 protein: CASSLGAGHYGYTF. The CDR3 region has the DNA TGTGCCAGCAGCTTGGGCGCAGGACACTATGGCTACACCTTC. The V and J genes are TRBV5-6 and TRBJ1-2; D is undetermined. Germline CDR1 is SGHDT and CDR2 is YYEEEE. V was pared by 0 bases and J by 3 bases, with 9 bases between. The CDR3 has 14 amino acids.

V gene TRBV4-3 combines with J gene TRBJ2-5; 7 nucleotides match TRBD2. The CDR3 contains 14 residues. With V trimmed by 0 bases and J by 5 bases, 3 bases remained unmatched. Germline lookup yields CDR1 LGHNA and CDR2 YSLEER. The DNA for the CDR3 is TGCGCCAGCAGCCAAGAGGGGGGGGATGAGACCCAGTACTTC. Amino acid sequence: CASSQEGGDETQYF.

The rearrangement joins TRBV24-1 to TRBJ2-3; 7 bases match TRBD1. This CDR3 has 15 amino acids. The germline CDR1 and CDR2 sequences are KGHDR and SFDVKD. V lost 4 bases, J lost 2 bases, and 5 bases stayed unmatched. The CDR3 coding sequence is TGTGCCACCAGTGAAATGGACAGGTACACAGATACGCAGTATTTT. This translates into CATSEMDRYTDTQYF.

The chain is built from TRBV6-5 and TRBJ1-4; D is unresolved. Germline assignment: CDR1 MNHEY and CDR2 SVGAGI. Trimming removed 7 bases at V and 7 bases at J, with 16 bases between. This CDR3 has 14 residues. The CDR3 DNA follows: TGTGCCAGCACGGAGGAAGGCAGGACTGAAAAACTGTTTTTT. Its translation is CASTEEGRTEKLFF.

Only a few counts were recorded for this clone. The rearrangement joins TRBV10-3 to TRBJ2-5; D tentatively reads TRBD1 or TRBD2 (5 bases each). The length of the CDR3 is 17 residues. V was pared by 0 bases and J by 5 bases, with 19 bases between. Germline V gives CDR1 ENHRY, CDR2 SYGVKD. In DNA form, the CDR3 reads TGTGCCATCAGTGAGTCGGTCTCGGTCAGAGGGGACGAGACCCAGTACTTC. Amino acid sequence: CAISESVSVRGDETQYF.

This clone came up once. The rearrangement links TRBV13 to TRBJ2-1; D not resolved. This CDR3 has 16 residues. The V and J ends lost 1 base and 2 bases respectively, with 12 bases between them. Germline V CDR1 and CDR2: PRHDT, FYEKMQ (reference sequence). CDR3 loop: CASSLAVGSPYNEQFF. The CDR3 DNA is TGTGCCAGCAGCTTAGCGGTGGGATCGCCCTACAATGAGCAGTTCTTC. Full variable domain (rest looked up from reference TRBV13 and TRBJ2-1): AAGVIQSPRHLIKEKRETATLKCYPIPRHDTVYWYQQGPGQDPQFLISFYEKMQSDKGSIPDRFSAQQFSDYHSELNMSSLELGDSALYFCASSLAVGSPYNEQFFGPGTRLTVL.

The chain uses TRBV18 and TRBJ2-7; a possible D gene is TRBD1 (7 bases). From germline, CDR1 is KGHSH and CDR2 LQKENI. The CDR3 has 15 residues. The ends were cut back, 0 bases at V and 2 bases at J, with 11 bases in the middle. CDR3 sequence reads: CASSPPGRGAYEQYF. CDR3 nucleotides: TGTGCCAGCTCACCACCGGGCAGGGGGGCCTACGAGCAGTACTTC.

The rearrangement uses TRBV9 and TRBJ2-5; tentatively, D is TRBD2 (7 bases). The ends were cut back, 3 bases at V and 1 base at J, with 13 bases in the middle. The CDR3 spans 15 residues. Per germline, CDR1 SGDLS and CDR2 YYNGEE. CDR3 sequence reads: CASSAWGGPQETQYF. CDR3 nucleotides: TGTGCCAGCAGCGCGTGGGGGGGCCCCCAAGAGACCCAGTACTTC.

V gene TRBV5-5 combines with J gene TRBJ1-1; possible D gene TRBD1, 6 bases. The V and J ends lost 4 bases and 0 bases respectively, with 16 bases between them. Germline CDR1 reads SGHKS; CDR2 reads YYEKEE (reference sequence). The CDR3 is 16 residues long. CDR3 amino acids: CASSRGAGTLNTEAFF. In nucleotides, the CDR3 is TGTGCCAGCAGCCGGGGCGCAGGGACATTGAACACTGAAGCTTTCTTT.

This CDR3 reads CASSPTSGFPYEQYF. CDR3 coding DNA: TGTGCCAGCAGCCCTACATCGGGCTTTCCCTACGAGCAGTACTTC. This chain joins TRBV7-6 and TRBJ2-7; no reliable D call. This CDR3 has 15 amino acids. The V end lost 5 bases, the J end lost 2 bases, and 16 bases lay between the germline ends. Per the germline V gene, CDR1 is SGHVS and CDR2 is FNYEAQ.

The CDR3 bases are TGTGCCAGCAGCCAGCCGCCATACGAGCAGTACTTC. Translation: CASSQPPYEQYF. The rearrangement joins TRBV3-1 (or the pseudogene TRBV3-2) to TRBJ2-7, with D unclear. Germline V lookup: CDR1 LGHDT, CDR2 YNNKEL (reference sequence). The CDR3 has 12 amino acids. Trimming stripped 3 bases from V and 4 bases from J, with 7 bases between.

The chain has TRBV7-9 and TRBJ1-1, with no clear D. Looked up from germline, CDR1 is SEHNR and CDR2 is FQNEAQ (reference sequence). The CDR3 covers 14 residues. Trimming shortened V by 5 bases and J by 6 bases, and 16 bases separated the two germline ends. This chain's CDR3 is CASSPRTPSAEAFF. The CDR3 DNA reads TGTGCCAGCAGCCCGCGGACTCCCAGCGCTGAAGCTTTCTTT.

Here the CDR3 DNA reads TGTGCCAGCTCTCAAGGACTGAACACTGAAGCTTTCTTT. Protein: CASSQGLNTEAFF. The chain recombines TRBV18 with TRBJ1-1; D uncertain. Trimming pared 6 bases from V and 0 bases from J, leaving 8 bases between. The germline V gene has CDR1 KGHSH and CDR2 LQKENI. The CDR3 spans 13 residues.